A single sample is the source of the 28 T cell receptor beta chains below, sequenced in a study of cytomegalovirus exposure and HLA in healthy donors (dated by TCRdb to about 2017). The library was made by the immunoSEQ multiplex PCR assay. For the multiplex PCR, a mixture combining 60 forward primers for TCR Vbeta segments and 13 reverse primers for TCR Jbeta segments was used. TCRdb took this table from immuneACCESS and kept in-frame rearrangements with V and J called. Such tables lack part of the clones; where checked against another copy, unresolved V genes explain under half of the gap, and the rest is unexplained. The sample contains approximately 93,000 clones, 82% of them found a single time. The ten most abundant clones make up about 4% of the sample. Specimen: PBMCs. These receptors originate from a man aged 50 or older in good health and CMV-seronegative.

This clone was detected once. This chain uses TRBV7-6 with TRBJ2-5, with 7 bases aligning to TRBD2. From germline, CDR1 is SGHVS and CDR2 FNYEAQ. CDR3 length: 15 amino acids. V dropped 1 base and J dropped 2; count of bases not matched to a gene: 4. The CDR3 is CASSLVAGSQETQYF. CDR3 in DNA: TGTGCCAGCAGCTTAGTAGCGGGCTCTCAAGAGACCCAGTACTTC.

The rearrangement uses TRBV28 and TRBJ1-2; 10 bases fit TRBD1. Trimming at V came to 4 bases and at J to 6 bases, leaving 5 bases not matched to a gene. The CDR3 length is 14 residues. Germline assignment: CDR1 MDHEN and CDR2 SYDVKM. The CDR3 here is CASSSTGGLDGYTF. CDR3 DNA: TGTGCCAGCAGTTCGACAGGGGGCTTGGATGGCTACACCTTC.

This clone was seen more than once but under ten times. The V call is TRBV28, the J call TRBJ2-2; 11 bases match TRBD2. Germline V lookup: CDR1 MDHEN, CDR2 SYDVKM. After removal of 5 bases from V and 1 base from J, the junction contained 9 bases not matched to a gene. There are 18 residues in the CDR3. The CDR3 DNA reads TGTGCCAGCAGTCGACGGACTCTAGCGGGAGGGAACACCGGGGAGCTGTTTTTT. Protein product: CASSRRTLAGGNTGELFF.

The CDR3 nucleotides are TGTGCCAGCAGCGAATCGGGTAACGGGGAGCTGTTTTTT. Translated, it gives CASSESGNGELFF. The chain links TRBV9 to TRBJ2-2; no clear D. Germline loops: CDR1 SGDLS, CDR2 YYNGEE. CDR3 length: 13 amino acids. Deletions cut 3 bases from V and 7 bases from J, with 10 bases between. Combining the CDR3 with reference TRBV9 and TRBJ2-2 gives the whole variable domain DSGVTQTPKHLITATGQRVTLRCSPRSGDLSVYWYQQSLDQGLQFLIQYYNGEERAKGNILERFSAQQFPDLHSELNLSSLELGDSALYFCASSESGNGELFFGEGSRLTVL.

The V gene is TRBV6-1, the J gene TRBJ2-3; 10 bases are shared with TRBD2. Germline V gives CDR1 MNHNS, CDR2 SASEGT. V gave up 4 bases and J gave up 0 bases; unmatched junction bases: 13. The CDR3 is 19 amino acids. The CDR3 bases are TGTGCCAGCAGTGGTGGGGCTAGCGGGAGAATAGATAGCACAGATACGCAGTATTTT. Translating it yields CASSGGASGRIDSTDTQYF.

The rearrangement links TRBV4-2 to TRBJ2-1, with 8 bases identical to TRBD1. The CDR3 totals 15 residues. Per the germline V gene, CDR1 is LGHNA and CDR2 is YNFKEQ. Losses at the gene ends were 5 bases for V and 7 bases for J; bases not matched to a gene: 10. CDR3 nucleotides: TGTGCCAGCAGCTGGGAGGACAGGGCAACAAATGAGCAGTTCTTC. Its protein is CASSWEDRATNEQFF.

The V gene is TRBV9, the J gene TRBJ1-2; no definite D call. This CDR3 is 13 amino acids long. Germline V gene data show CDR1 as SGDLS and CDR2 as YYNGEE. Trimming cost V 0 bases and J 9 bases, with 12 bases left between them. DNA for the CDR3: TGTGCCAGCAGCGTAGCTACGGGTAATAGCTACACCTTC. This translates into CASSVATGNSYTF.

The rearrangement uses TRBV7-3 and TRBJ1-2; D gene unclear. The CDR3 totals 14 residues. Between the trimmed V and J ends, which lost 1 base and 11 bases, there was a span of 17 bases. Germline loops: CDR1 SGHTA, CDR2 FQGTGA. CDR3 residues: CASSLRTDRPPYTF. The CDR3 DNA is TGTGCCAGCAGCTTAAGAACAGACCGACCACCGTACACCTTC.

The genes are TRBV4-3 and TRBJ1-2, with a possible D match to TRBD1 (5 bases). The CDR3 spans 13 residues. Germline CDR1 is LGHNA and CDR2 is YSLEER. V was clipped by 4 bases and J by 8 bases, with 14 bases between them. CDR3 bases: TGCGCCAGCAGCCCCAGGGTCGTGGACGGCTACACCTTC. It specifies CASSPRVVDGYTF.

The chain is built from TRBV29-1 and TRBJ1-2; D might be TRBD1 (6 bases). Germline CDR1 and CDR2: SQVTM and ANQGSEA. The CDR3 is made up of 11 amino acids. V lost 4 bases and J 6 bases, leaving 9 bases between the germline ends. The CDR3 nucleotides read TGCAGCGTTGTGGACAGTAATGGCTACACCTTC. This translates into CSVVDSNGYTF. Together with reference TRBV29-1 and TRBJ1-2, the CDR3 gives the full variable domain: SAVISQKPSRDICQRGTSLTIQCQVDSQVTMMFWYRQQPGQSLTLIATANQGSEATYESGFVIDKFPISRPNLTFSTLTVSNMSPEDSSIYLCSVVDSNGYTFGSGTRLTVV.

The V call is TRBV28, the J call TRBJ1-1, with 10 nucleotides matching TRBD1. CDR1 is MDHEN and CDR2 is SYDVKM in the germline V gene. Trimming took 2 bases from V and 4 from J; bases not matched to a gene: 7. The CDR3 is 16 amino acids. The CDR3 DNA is TGTGCCAGCAGTTTACTTTCTGGGACAGGGGCCACTGAAGCTTTCTTT. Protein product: CASSLLSGTGATEAFF.

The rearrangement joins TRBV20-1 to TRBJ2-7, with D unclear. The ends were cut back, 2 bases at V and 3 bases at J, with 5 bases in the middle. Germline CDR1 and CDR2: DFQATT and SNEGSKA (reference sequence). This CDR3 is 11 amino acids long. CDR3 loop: CSARRSYEQYF. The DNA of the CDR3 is TGCAGTGCTAGACGCAGCTACGAGCAGTACTTC.

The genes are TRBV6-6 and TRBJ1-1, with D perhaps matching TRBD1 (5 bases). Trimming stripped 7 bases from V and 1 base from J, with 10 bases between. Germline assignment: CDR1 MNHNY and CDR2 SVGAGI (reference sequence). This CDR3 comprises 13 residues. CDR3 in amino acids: CASIDSWNTEAFF. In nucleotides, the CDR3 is TGTGCCAGCATCGACAGTTGGAACACTGAAGCTTTCTTT.

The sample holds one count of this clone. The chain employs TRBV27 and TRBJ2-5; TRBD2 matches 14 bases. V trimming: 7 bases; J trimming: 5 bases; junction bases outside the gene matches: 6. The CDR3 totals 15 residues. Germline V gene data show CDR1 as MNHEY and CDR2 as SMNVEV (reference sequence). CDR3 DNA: TGTGCCAGCACCTCCTGGACTAGCGGGAGGGAGACCCAGTACTTC. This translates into CASTSWTSGRETQYF.

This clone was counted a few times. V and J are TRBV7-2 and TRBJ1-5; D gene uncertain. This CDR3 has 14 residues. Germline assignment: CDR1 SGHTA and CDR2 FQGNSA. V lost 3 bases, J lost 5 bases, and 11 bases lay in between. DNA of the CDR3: TGTGCCAGCAGCTTGGGGAGGCCTTATCAGCCCCAGCATTTT. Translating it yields CASSLGRPYQPQHF.

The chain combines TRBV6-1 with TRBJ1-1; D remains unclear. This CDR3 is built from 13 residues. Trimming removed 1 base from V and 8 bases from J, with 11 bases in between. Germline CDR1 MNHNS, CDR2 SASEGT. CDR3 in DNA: TGTGCCAGCAGTGAAGTTGGAGTTTGGGAAGCTTTCTTT. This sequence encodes CASSEVGVWEAFF.

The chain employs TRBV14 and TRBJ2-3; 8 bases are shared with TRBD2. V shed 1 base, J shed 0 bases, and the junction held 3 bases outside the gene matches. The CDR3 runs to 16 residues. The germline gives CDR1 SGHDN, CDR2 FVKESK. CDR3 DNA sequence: TGTGCCAGCAGCCAAGCCGGGGGGGTGAGCACAGATACGCAGTATTTT. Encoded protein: CASSQAGGVSTDTQYF.

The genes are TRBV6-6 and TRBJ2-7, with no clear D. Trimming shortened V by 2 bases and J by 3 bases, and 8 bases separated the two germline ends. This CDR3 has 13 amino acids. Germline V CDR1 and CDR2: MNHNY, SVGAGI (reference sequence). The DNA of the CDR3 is TGTGCCAGCAGTTACGCCGACAACTACGAGCAGTACTTC. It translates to CASSYADNYEQYF.

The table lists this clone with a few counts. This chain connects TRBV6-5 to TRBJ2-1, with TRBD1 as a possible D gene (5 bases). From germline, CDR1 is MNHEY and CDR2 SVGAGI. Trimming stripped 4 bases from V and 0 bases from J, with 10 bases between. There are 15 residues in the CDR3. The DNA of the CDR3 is TGTGCCAGCAGTTTGACAGCTAGCTCCTACAATGAGCAGTTCTTC. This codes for CASSLTASSYNEQFF.

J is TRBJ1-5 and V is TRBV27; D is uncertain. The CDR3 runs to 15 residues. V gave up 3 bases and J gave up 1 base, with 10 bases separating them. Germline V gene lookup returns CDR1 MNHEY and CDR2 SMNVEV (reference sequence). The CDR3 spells CASSFQAMSNQPQHF. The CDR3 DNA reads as TGTGCCAGCAGTTTCCAGGCTATGAGCAATCAGCCCCAGCATTTT.

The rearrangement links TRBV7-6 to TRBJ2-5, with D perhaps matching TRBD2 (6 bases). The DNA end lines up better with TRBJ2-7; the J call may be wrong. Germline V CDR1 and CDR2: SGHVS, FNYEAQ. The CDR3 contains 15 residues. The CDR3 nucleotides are TGTGCCAGCAGCTTAGCGCCTGGACTAACCTACGAGCAGTACTTC. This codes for CASSLAPGLTYEQYF.

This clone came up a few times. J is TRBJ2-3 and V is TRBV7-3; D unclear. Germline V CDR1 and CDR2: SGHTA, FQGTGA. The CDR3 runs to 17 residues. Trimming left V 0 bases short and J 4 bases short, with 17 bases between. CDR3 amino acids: CASSLTGGPIQADTQYF. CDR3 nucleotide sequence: TGTGCCAGCAGCTTAACGGGTGGCCCAATCCAGGCAGATACGCAGTATTTT.

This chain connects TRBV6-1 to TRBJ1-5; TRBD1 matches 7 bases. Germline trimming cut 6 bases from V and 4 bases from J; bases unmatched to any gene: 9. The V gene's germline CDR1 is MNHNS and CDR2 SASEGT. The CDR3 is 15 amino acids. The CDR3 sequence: CASRTMDRQNQPQHF. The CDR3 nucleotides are TGTGCCAGCAGGACTATGGACAGGCAGAATCAGCCCCAGCATTTT.

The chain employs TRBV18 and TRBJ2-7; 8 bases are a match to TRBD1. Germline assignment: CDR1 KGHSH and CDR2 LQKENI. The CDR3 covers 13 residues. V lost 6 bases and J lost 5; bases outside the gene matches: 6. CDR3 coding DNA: TGTGCCAGCTCGTTGGGACAGGAGGACGAGCAGTACTTC. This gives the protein CASSLGQEDEQYF.

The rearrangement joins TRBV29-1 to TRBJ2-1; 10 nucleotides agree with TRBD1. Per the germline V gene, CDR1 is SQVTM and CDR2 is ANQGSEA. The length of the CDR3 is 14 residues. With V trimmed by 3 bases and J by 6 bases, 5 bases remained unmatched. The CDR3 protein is CSVETGGRGNEQFF. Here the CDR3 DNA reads TGCAGCGTTGAGACAGGGGGCCGCGGCAATGAGCAGTTCTTC.

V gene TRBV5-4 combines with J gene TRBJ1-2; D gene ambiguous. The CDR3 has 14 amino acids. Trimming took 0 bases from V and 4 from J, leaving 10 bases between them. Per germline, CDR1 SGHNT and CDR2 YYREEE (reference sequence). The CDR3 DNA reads TGTGCCAGCAGCTTGGACGGAGAGTTCTATGGCTACACCTTC. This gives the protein CASSLDGEFYGYTF.

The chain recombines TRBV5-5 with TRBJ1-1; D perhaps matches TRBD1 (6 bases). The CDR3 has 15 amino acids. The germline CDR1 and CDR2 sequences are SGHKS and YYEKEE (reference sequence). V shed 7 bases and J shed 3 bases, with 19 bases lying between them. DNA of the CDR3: TGTGCCAGCTATGGGGGCAGCCGGACAGACACTGAAGCTTTCTTT. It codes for CASYGGSRTDTEAFF.

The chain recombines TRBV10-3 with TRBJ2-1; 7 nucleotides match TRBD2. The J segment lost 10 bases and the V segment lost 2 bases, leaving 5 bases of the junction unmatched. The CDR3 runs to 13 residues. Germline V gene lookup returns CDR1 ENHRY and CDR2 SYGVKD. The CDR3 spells CAISENSGGEQFF. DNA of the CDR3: TGTGCCATCAGTGAGAATTCGGGAGGAGAGCAGTTCTTC.